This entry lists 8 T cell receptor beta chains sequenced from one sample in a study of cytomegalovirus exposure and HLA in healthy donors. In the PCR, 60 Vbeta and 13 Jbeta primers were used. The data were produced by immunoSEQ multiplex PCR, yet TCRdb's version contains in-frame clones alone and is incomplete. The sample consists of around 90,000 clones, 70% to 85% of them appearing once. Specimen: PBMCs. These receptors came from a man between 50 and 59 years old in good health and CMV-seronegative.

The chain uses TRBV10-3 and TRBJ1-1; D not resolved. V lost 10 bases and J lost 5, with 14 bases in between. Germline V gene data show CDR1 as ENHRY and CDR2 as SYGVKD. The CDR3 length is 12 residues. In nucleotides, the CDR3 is TGTGCCACAATCGGGGTTGGAACTGAAGCTTTCTTT. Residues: CATIGVGTEAFF.

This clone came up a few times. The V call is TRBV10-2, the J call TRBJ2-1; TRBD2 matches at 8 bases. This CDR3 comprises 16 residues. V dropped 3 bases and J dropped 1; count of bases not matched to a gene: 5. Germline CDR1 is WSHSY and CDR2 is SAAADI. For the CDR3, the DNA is TGCGCCAGCAGTGATCGTCTAGCGGGTTCCTACAATGAGCAGTTCTTC. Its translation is CASSDRLAGSYNEQFF.

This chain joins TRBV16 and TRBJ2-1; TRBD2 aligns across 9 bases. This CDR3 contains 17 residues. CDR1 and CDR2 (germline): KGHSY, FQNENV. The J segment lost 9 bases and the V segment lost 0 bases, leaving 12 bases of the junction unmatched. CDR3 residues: CASSQSRFSGRRSEQFF. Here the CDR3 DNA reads TGTGCCAGCAGCCAATCTCGGTTTAGCGGGAGAAGGAGTGAGCAGTTCTTC.

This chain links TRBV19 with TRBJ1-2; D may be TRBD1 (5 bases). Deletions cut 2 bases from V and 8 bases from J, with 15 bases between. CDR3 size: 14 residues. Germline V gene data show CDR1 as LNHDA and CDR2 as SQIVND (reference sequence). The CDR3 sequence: CASSIIEGASGYTF. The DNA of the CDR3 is TGTGCCAGTAGTATAATCGAAGGGGCGAGCGGCTACACCTTC.

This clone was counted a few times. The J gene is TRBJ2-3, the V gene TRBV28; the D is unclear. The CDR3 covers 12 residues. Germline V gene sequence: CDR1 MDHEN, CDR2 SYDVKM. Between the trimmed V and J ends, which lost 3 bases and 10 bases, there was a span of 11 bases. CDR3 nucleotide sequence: TGTGCCAGCAGTTTGTCTCGTCAGGCGCAGTATTTT. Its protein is CASSLSRQAQYF.

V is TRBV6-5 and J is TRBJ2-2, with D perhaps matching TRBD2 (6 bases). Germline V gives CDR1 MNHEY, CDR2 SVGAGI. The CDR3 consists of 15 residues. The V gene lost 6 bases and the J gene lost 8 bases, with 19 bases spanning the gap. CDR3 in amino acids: CASRPTLMRGGELFF. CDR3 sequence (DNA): TGTGCCAGCAGACCTACCTTAATGCGGGGAGGGGAGCTGTTTTTT.

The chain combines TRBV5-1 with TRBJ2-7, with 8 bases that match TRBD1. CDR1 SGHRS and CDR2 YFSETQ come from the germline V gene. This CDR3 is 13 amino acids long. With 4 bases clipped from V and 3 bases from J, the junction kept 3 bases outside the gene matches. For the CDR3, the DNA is TGCGCCAGCAGCACTGGACAGGGCTACGAGCAGTACTTC. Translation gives CASSTGQGYEQYF. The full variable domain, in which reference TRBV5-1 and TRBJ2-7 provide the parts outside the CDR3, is KAGVTQTPRYLIKTRGQQVTLSCSPISGHRSVSWYQQTPGQGLQFLFEYFSETQRNKGNFPGRFSGRQFSNSRSEMNVSTLELGDSALYLCASSTGQGYEQYFGPGTRLTVT.

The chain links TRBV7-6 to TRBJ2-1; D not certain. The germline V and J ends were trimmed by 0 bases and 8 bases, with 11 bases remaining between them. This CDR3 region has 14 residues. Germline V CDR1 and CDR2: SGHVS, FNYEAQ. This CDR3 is CASSLAVSAYEQFF. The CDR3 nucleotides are TGTGCCAGCAGCTTAGCAGTAAGCGCCTATGAGCAGTTCTTC.